Below are 28 T cell receptor beta chains sequenced from a single sample in a study of molecular identifiers for immune sequencing clone quantification. TCRdb fed the PCR reads into MiXCR, producing one record per CDR3 protein. This sample has tens of thousands of distinct CDR3 sequences, with roughly 24% found just once. Sequenced material: naive CD8+ T cells from blood, with Jurkat cell RNA spiked in. This sample's subset: FACS-sorted CD8+CD4-CCR7+CD45RA+ naive T cells. The receptors here all came from a human donor in good health. Some libraries in this study had Jurkat cell RNA spiked in.

The table lists this clonotype with many counts. This chain connects TRBV6-2 or TRBV6-3 to TRBJ1-5; no clear D gene. V lost 2 bases, J lost 6 bases, and 11 bases lay in between. The CDR3 loop spans 14 amino acids. Germline CDR1 reads MNHEY; CDR2 reads SVGEGT. CDR3 amino acids: CASSYTGIGQPQHF. Here the CDR3 DNA reads TGTGCCAGCAGTTACACGGGGATCGGTCAGCCCCAGCATTTT.

This clonotype was observed many times. The chain links TRBV7-6 to TRBJ1-1; D is possibly TRBD1 (5 bases). The germline V and J ends were trimmed by 3 bases and 4 bases, with 15 bases remaining between them. CDR1 and CDR2 from the germline V gene are SGHVS and FNYEAQ. This CDR3 is 15 amino acids long. CDR3 protein: CASSFGGPGGTEAFF. The CDR3 region has the DNA TGTGCCAGCAGCTTTGGGGGTCCTGGCGGCACTGAAGCTTTCTTT.

This clonotype was recorded many times. The chain employs TRBV4-1 and TRBJ2-5, with TRBD2 as a possible D gene (5 bases). V was pared by 0 bases and J by 1 base, with 15 bases between. The CDR3 consists of 17 residues. Germline assignment: CDR1 MGHRA and CDR2 YSYEKL. In DNA form, the CDR3 reads TGCGCCAGCAGCCAAGAGACTCCAGCGGCCCTCCAAGAGACCCAGTACTTC. Its protein product is CASSQETPAALQETQYF.

The chain couples TRBV19 to TRBJ2-2, with TRBD2 as a possible D gene (5 bases). This CDR3 is 16 amino acids long. Germline loops: CDR1 LNHDA, CDR2 SQIVND (reference sequence). V was shortened by 7 bases and J by 0 bases, with 15 bases between the two germline ends. CDR3 coding DNA: TGTGCCAGTATTGGACTCGGGCTTACGAACACCGGGGAGCTGTTTTTT. Protein: CASIGLGLTNTGELFF.

As to this clonotype: Possible read error: a much larger clone is one base away. The chain couples TRBV9 to TRBJ2-3, with D possibly being TRBD2 (5 bases). CDR1 is SGDLS, CDR2 YYNGEE, per germline. This CDR3 is built from 15 residues. CDR3 loop: CAGSVGEDYTDTQYF. CDR3 sequence (DNA): TGTGCCGGCAGCGTAGGAGAAGACTACACAGATACGCAGTATTTT.

This clonotype was recorded at least ten times. This rearrangement joins TRBV6-5 to TRBJ2-2; D might be TRBD2 (6 bases). Germline CDR1 MNHEY, CDR2 SVGAGI. Between the trimmed V and J ends, which lost 4 bases and 6 bases, there was a span of 12 bases. The CDR3 is made up of 14 amino acids. CDR3 residues: CASSSTSLPGELFF. In DNA, the CDR3 is TGTGCCAGCAGTTCTACTAGCTTGCCCGGGGAGCTGTTTTTT.

In regard to this clonotype: A single base separates this from a much larger clone, so it may be a read error. The rearrangement uses TRBV9 and TRBJ2-5, with D hard to call. The CDR3 extends over 15 amino acids. Germline CDR1 and CDR2: SGDLS and YYNGEE. V was pared by 3 bases and J by 2 bases, with 14 bases between. As DNA, the CDR3 is TGTGCCAGCAGCGCCGAGGCAGGTCCACAAGAGACCCAGTACTTC. The encoded protein is CASSAEAGPQETQYF.

As for this clonotype: Given a much more abundant clone one base away, this may be a read error. This sequence joins TRBV6-2 or TRBV6-3 and TRBJ2-2, with 8 bases aligning to TRBD2. The germline CDR1 and CDR2 sequences are MNHEY and SVGEGT. The CDR3 covers 15 residues. The CDR3 loop is CANSSSGSNTGELFF. In DNA form, the CDR3 reads TGTGCCAACAGTTCTAGCGGGTCGAACACCGGGGAGCTGTTTTTT.

The rearrangement uses TRBV7-2 and TRBJ2-7; D remains unclear. V was trimmed by 11 bases and J by 3 bases, leaving 17 bases between them. CDR1 SGHTA and CDR2 FQGNSA come from the germline V gene. This CDR3 is 13 amino acids long. The DNA for the CDR3 is TGTGCCGGCACCTTCGCTCCAGGCTACGAGCAGTACTTC. The encoded protein is CAGTFAPGYEQYF.

The chain recombines TRBV4-3 with TRBJ2-7, with TRBD1 matching 11 bases. Germline V gives CDR1 LGHNA, CDR2 YSLEER. The V and J ends lost 3 bases and 6 bases, in that order; junction bases with no gene match: 4. The CDR3 extends over 14 amino acids. The CDR3 here is CASSHPGTGGEQYF. Written as DNA, the CDR3 is TGCGCCAGCAGCCATCCCGGGACAGGGGGCGAGCAGTACTTC.

On this clonotype: A much larger clone sits a single nucleotide away, making a read error possible. The V and J genes are TRBV7-2 and TRBJ2-3; 8 nucleotides line up with TRBD1. The CDR3 covers 18 residues. Germline CDR1 and CDR2: SGHTA and FQGNSA. V shed 5 bases, J shed 2 bases, and the junction held 15 bases outside the gene matches. CDR3 nucleotide sequence: TGTGCCAGCAGCCCCAAACCCCAGGGGGCTTTTGTCACAGATACGCAGTATTTT. This sequence encodes CASSPKPQGAFVTDTQYF. The full variable domain, its missing parts supplied by reference TRBV7-2 and TRBJ2-3, is GAGVSQSPSNKVTEKGKDVELRCDPISGHTALYWYRQSLGQGLEFLIYFQGNSAPDKSGLPSDRFSAERTGGSVSTLTIQRTQQEDSAVYLCASSPKPQGAFVTDTQYFGPGTRLTVL.

Many counts were recorded for this clonotype. The CDR3: CASSLGRMGEKLFF. The CDR3 DNA reads TGTGCCAGCAGTTTGGGGAGGATGGGTGAAAAACTGTTTTTT. The rearrangement links TRBV27 to TRBJ1-4; D is unresolved. Germline V gene lookup returns CDR1 MNHEY and CDR2 SMNVEV (reference sequence). The CDR3 has 14 amino acids. V lost 3 bases and J lost 7, with 12 bases in between.

This clonotype was counted a few times. A much more abundant neighbour one base away suggests this may be a read error. The rearrangement links TRBV5-4 to TRBJ2-7; 11 nucleotides agree with TRBD1. CDR3 length equals 14 residues. Looked up from germline, CDR1 is SGHNT and CDR2 is YYREEE (reference sequence). The DNA of the CDR3 is TGTGCCAGCAGCTCCCGGACAGGGGGCTACGTGCAGTACTTC. Amino acids: CASSSRTGGYVQYF.

The chain combines TRBV9 with TRBJ2-3; TRBD2 matches at 8 bases. V lost 6 bases to trimming and J lost 5 bases; unmatched junction nucleotides: 8. The CDR3 is made up of 14 amino acids. CDR1 is SGDLS, CDR2 YYNGEE, per germline. The CDR3, as DNA: TGTGCCAGCACGCCCGGGGGGGCCATAGATACGCAGTATTTT. The encoded protein is CASTPGGAIDTQYF.

Regarding this clonotype: Since a much larger clone is just one base distant, this may be a read error. This chain connects TRBV6-5 to TRBJ2-7; 9 bases map to TRBD1. The CDR3 has 16 amino acids. Germline CDR1 MNHEY, CDR2 SVGAGI. The CDR3 DNA reads TGTGTCAGCAGTGCGAACCCCGGGACAGGGCTCTCCGAGCAGTACTTC. It encodes CVSSANPGTGLSEQYF.

This clonotype was seen only a few times. The chain carries TRBV20-1 and TRBJ2-5; tentatively, D is TRBD1 (6 bases). Germline V gene data show CDR1 as DFQATT and CDR2 as SNEGSKA (reference sequence). The ends were cut back, 1 base at V and 1 base at J, with 16 bases in the middle. CDR3 size: 16 residues. The CDR3 DNA follows: TGCAGTGCTAGAGGTACCGGACAGTTGCGCCAAGAGACCCAGTACTTC. It is translated as CSARGTGQLRQETQYF.

This clonotype was counted many times. V and J are TRBV28 and TRBJ2-7; possible D gene TRBD2, 6 bases. Trimming took 7 bases from V and 4 from J, leaving 11 bases between them. Germline lookup yields CDR1 MDHEN and CDR2 SYDVKM. The CDR3 extends over 12 amino acids. The CDR3 region is CASNGGEYEQYF. CDR3 nucleotide sequence: TGTGCCAGCAACGGAGGGGAATACGAGCAGTACTTC.

This clonotype was detected ten times or more. The chain recombines TRBV20-1 with TRBJ2-7; 8 bases are a match to TRBD1. The CDR3 has 14 amino acids. V shed 2 bases and J 2 bases; nucleotides not matched to a gene: 5. Germline V gives CDR1 DFQATT, CDR2 SNEGSKA (reference sequence). CDR3: CSARYGTGPYEQYF. The CDR3 DNA is TGCAGTGCTAGATACGGGACAGGACCCTACGAGCAGTACTTC.

The gene calls are TRBV10-3 and TRBJ2-3, with D possibly TRBD2 on 6 matching bases. The CDR3 runs to 15 residues. Germline V gene lookup returns CDR1 ENHRY and CDR2 SYGVKD. The V end lost 3 bases, the J end lost 3 bases, and 13 bases lay between the germline ends. The CDR3: CAISDPGLLTDTQYF. CDR3 nucleotides: TGTGCCATCAGTGACCCGGGACTCCTGACAGATACGCAGTATTTT.

The rearrangement links TRBV5-1 to TRBJ2-7; D gene unclear. V shed 0 bases and J shed 3 bases, with 22 bases lying between them. The CDR3 length is 18 residues. CDR1 and CDR2 (germline): SGHRS, YFSETQ. The CDR3 coding sequence is TGCGCCAGCAGCTTGGAACTATTGGCGGTAGTGGGGAACTACGAGCAGTACTTC. Protein: CASSLELLAVVGNYEQYF.

This clonotype has a count of ten or more. Here the CDR3 reads CASSQDRAVSTDTQYF. CDR3 DNA sequence: TGCGCCAGCAGCCAAGATCGAGCAGTAAGCACAGATACGCAGTATTTT. The chain has TRBV4-3 and TRBJ2-3; D gene ambiguous. V dropped 0 bases and J dropped 0 bases, with 10 bases sitting between them. The CDR3 sequence is 16 residues long. Germline V gene lookup returns CDR1 LGHNA and CDR2 YSLEER.

This clonotype was seen repeatedly, ten times or more. V gene TRBV4-1 combines with J gene TRBJ1-4; weak D call: TRBD1 (5 bases). CDR3 length: 15 residues. Germline CDR1 MGHRA, CDR2 YSYEKL. The germline V and J ends were trimmed by 4 bases and 8 bases, with 17 bases remaining between them. Here the CDR3 DNA reads TGCGCCAGCAGCCGACAAAAAGGGACGATGGAAAAACTGTTTTTT. Translation: CASSRQKGTMEKLFF.

In regard to this clonotype: One junction end disagrees with the germline gene, perhaps due to a read error. V is TRBV20-1 and J is TRBJ2-7; no clear D. The CDR3 totals 11 residues. Germline V gene lookup returns CDR1 DFQATT and CDR2 SNEGSKA (reference sequence). CDR3 protein: CRARLAYEQYF. In nucleotides, the CDR3 is TGCAGGGCTAGGCTGGCCTACGAGCAGTACTTC.

V and J are TRBV7-9 and TRBJ2-7, with D perhaps TRBD1 or TRBD2 (5 bases each). Trimming removed 6 bases from V and 6 bases from J, with 12 bases in between. The CDR3 sequence is 12 residues long. The germline V gene encodes CDR1 SEHNR and CDR2 FQNEAQ (reference sequence). CDR3 sequence reads: CASSPTGLEQYF. CDR3 nucleotide sequence: TGTGCCAGCAGTCCCACGGGGCTCGAGCAGTACTTC.

This clonotype showed up many times. The chain couples TRBV28 to TRBJ2-7; TRBD1 or TRBD2 may be the D gene (6 bases each). Germline values: CDR1 MDHEN, CDR2 SYDVKM. CDR3 length: 15 residues. Trimming shortened V by 3 bases and J by 2 bases, and 14 bases separated the two germline ends. The CDR3 is CASSLSRGGTYEQYF. The CDR3, as DNA: TGTGCCAGCAGTTTGAGCAGGGGCGGGACCTACGAGCAGTACTTC.

There are a few counts of this clonotype. This chain joins TRBV19 and TRBJ2-6, with D possibly being TRBD1 (6 bases). V was clipped by 4 bases and J by 3 bases, with 13 bases between them. CDR3 size: 16 residues. Per germline, CDR1 LNHDA and CDR2 SQIVND (reference sequence). The chain's CDR3 is CASSTIRGYGANVLTF. The CDR3, as DNA: TGTGCCAGTAGTACGATTAGGGGGTATGGGGCCAACGTCCTGACTTTC. Full variable domain (rest looked up from reference TRBV19 and TRBJ2-6): DGGITQSPKYLFRKEGQNVTLSCEQNLNHDAMYWYRQDPGQGLRLIYYSQIVNDFQKGDIAEGYSVSREKKESFPLTVTSAQKNPTAFYLCASSTIRGYGANVLTFGAGSRLTVL.

This clonotype was seen only a few times. CDR3 in amino acids: CASSLSWGPGTNTEAFF. For the CDR3, the DNA is TGTGCCAGCAGTTTATCGTGGGGGCCGGGGACGAACACTGAAGCTTTCTTT. The genes are TRBV27 and TRBJ1-1, with a weak D call TRBD1 (6 bases). Trimming pared 0 bases from V and 1 base from J, leaving 15 bases between. The CDR3 contains 17 residues. Germline V gene lookup returns CDR1 MNHEY and CDR2 SMNVEV (reference sequence).

V gene TRBV27 combines with J gene TRBJ2-4; D is unresolved. Germline CDR1 and CDR2: MNHEY and SMNVEV (reference sequence). This CDR3 has 13 amino acids. Trimming left V 2 bases short and J 6 bases short, with 8 bases between. The CDR3 DNA is TGTGCCAGCAGTTTAGGCCCGGGAAACATTCAGTACTTC. Translation: CASSLGPGNIQYF.